Shown below are 32 T cell receptor beta chains from a single sample sequenced in a study of T cells in women clearing cervical HPV infection. Using immunoSEQ multiplex PCR, the repertoire was profiled, and TCRdb retains in-frame clones only, with some absent. The listing records 20,000 to 25,000 clones. Sequencing was done on a sample of blood buffy coat. Receptors were obtained from a woman aged 18 to 69 with a cervical HPV16 infection that either progressed to CIN3+ or cleared (not recorded which).

A note on this clone: Coverage ceases 3 residues before the CDR3 finishes, and the germline J gene fills in the end. The chain recombines TRBV5-6 with TRBJ1-6; D not certain. The CDR3 extends over 12 amino acids. CDR1 and CDR2 (germline): SGHDT, YYEEEE. The CDR3 bases that were read are TGTGCCAGCAGTCACTACACGGGTCCC. Its translation: CASSHYTGP. The CDR3 as a whole reads CASSHYTGPLHF.

For this clone: Read coverage stops 3 residues before the CDR3 terminus; the germline J gene supplies the remainder. The chain employs TRBV18 and TRBJ2-7, with D tentatively TRBD1 (5 bases). The V gene's germline CDR1 is KGHSH and CDR2 LQKENI. This CDR3 comprises 15 residues. The V gene lost 3 bases and the J gene lost 0 bases, with 12 bases spanning the gap. This CDR3 reads CASSPTQESSYEQYF. The part of the CDR3 DNA that was read is TGTGCCAGCTCACCGACACAGGAGTCCTCCTACGAG.

As for this clone: The read ends 3 residues shy of where the CDR3 ends; the end is completed using the germline J gene. V and J are TRBV7-9 and TRBJ2-5; TRBD1 matches 7 bases. Germline V CDR1 and CDR2: SEHNR, FQNEAQ (reference sequence). CDR3 size: 15 residues. With V trimmed by 1 base and J by 6 bases, 8 bases remained unmatched. The CDR3 is CASSLVRQGGQTQYF. The sequenced part of the CDR3 DNA is TGTGCCAGCAGCTTAGTACGACAGGGTGGGCAGACC.

On this clone: Read sequence stops 3 residues before the CDR3 end, and the germline J gene provides the missing end. The chain is built from TRBV7-3 and TRBJ2-5, with D perhaps matching TRBD1 or TRBD2 (5 bases each). The CDR3 has 14 amino acids. CDR1 and CDR2 from the germline V gene are SGHTA and FQGTGA. V lost 7 bases, J lost 4 bases, and 16 bases lay in between. CDR3 DNA, as far as it was read: TGTGCCAGCACCCCAGGGCCCGGAGGAGAGACC. Translation gives CASTPGPGGET. The full CDR3 reads CASTPGPGGETQYF.

In regard to this clone: The read halts 3 residues ahead of the CDR3 end, with the missing end drawn from the germline J gene. The J gene is TRBJ1-5, the V gene TRBV5-6; the match to TRBD1 covers 9 bases. From germline, CDR1 is SGHDT and CDR2 YYEEEE. V gave up 0 bases and J gave up 2 bases; unmatched junction bases: 0. The CDR3 totals 15 residues. This chain's CDR3 is CASSLGTGGNQPQHF. The sequenced CDR3 bases are TGTGCCAGCAGCTTGGGGACAGGGGGCAATCAGCCC.

About this clone: The CDR3 end is not reached by the read, which stops 3 residues before it; the germline J gene fills it in. The rearrangement links TRBV24-1 to TRBJ2-5, with unresolved D. The CDR3 length is 16 residues. V was cut by 0 bases and J by 1 base, with 11 bases left in between. The germline V gene has CDR1 KGHDR and CDR2 SFDVKD. The DNA read from the CDR3 is TGTGCCACCAGTGATTTGCGCTTCAGATCCCAAGAGACC. Residues: CATSDLRFRSQET. The whole CDR3 protein reads CATSDLRFRSQETQYF.

A remark on this clone: The read halts 3 residues ahead of the CDR3 end, with the missing end drawn from the germline J gene. This chain joins TRBV5-3 and TRBJ2-1; TRBD1 agrees at 8 bases. TRBV5-3 belongs to the ORF category, with a function that is uncertain. The J segment lost 6 bases and the V segment lost 2 bases, leaving 7 bases of the junction unmatched. The CDR3 spans 15 residues. Partial CDR3 DNA: TGTGCCAGAAGCTTACAGGGGGAAAGGATCAATGAG. Translating it yields CARSLQGERINE. The entire CDR3 reads CARSLQGERINEQFF.

As for this clone: The read ends 3 residues shy of where the CDR3 ends; the end is completed using the germline J gene. The rearrangement links TRBV18 to TRBJ2-7; 7 bases are a match to TRBD1. Trimming at V came to 3 bases and at J to 3 bases, leaving 8 bases not matched to a gene. Germline V gene sequence: CDR1 KGHSH, CDR2 LQKENI. The CDR3 has 15 residues. The CDR3 reads CASSPYYRGGYEQYF. The CDR3 bases that were read are TGTGCCAGCTCACCCTACTACAGGGGTGGCTACGAG. Combining the CDR3 with reference TRBV18 and TRBJ2-7 gives the whole variable domain NAGVMQNPRHLVRRRGQEARLRCSPMKGHSHVYWYRQLPEEGLKFMVYLQKENIIDESGMPKERFSAEFPKEGPSILRIQQVVRGDSAAYFCASSPYYRGGYEQYFGPGTRLTVT.

As to this clone: The CDR3 goes on 3 residues after the read ends, and that part is filled in from the germline J gene. The chain combines TRBV7-3 with TRBJ2-2; 7 bases map to TRBD1. There are 18 residues in the CDR3. Trimming took 1 base from V and 6 from J; bases not matched to a gene: 14. In germline, CDR1 is SGHTA, CDR2 FQGTGA. CDR3 amino acids: CASSLNPARQGRAGELFF. The part of the CDR3 DNA that was read is TGTGCCAGCAGCTTAAACCCCGCCAGACAGGGAAGGGCCGGGGAG. The full variable domain, in which reference TRBV7-3 and TRBJ2-2 provide the parts outside the CDR3, is GAGVSQTPSNKVTEKGKYVELRCDPISGHTALYWYRQSLGQGPEFLIYFQGTGAADDSGLPNDRFFAVRPEGSVSTLKIQRTERGDSAVYLCASSLNPARQGRAGELFFGEGSRLTVL.

In the case of this clone: The DNA ends 3 residues before the CDR3 does, and the rest of the CDR3 is filled in from the germline J gene. The rearrangement joins TRBV5-1 to TRBJ2-5; 10 bases are shared with TRBD2. Germline lookup yields CDR1 SGHRS and CDR2 YFSETQ. The length of the CDR3 is 17 residues. The sequenced CDR3 bases are TGCGCCAGCAGCTTGCGGCCTACTAGCGGGGCGGGAGATACC. Its translation: CASSLRPTSGAGDT. The entire CDR3 sequence reads CASSLRPTSGAGDTQYF.

About this clone: The read ends 3 residues before the CDR3 terminus; that terminus is restored from the germline J gene. J is TRBJ1-2 and V is TRBV14, with 8 bases matching TRBD1. J lost 1 base, V lost 3 bases, and 7 bases had no gene match. This CDR3 has 16 amino acids. Germline CDR1 is SGHDN and CDR2 is FVKESK. This CDR3 is CASSQTWTGNNYGYTF. The DNA read from the CDR3 is TGTGCCAGCAGCCAGACTTGGACAGGGAATAACTATGGC.

A word on this clone: The read halts 3 residues ahead of the CDR3 end, with the missing end drawn from the germline J gene. The rearrangement uses TRBV30 and TRBJ2-3, with a possible D match to TRBD1 (6 bases). The V and J ends lost 0 bases and 5 bases respectively, with 9 bases between them. CDR1 is GTSNPN, CDR2 SVGIG, per germline (reference sequence). This CDR3 is 13 amino acids long. The CDR3 loop reads CAWSVQGLDTQYF. Incomplete CDR3 DNA: TGTGCCTGGAGTGTACAGGGATTAGATACG.

With respect to this clone: The read falls 3 residues short of the CDR3 end, and the missing part is taken from the germline J gene. V and J are TRBV2 and TRBJ2-3, with 10 bases lining up with TRBD2. The CDR3 length is 15 residues. The germline V gene encodes CDR1 SNHLY and CDR2 FYNNEI. The ends lost 4 bases at V and 2 bases at J; junction bases unmatched: 3. CDR3 region: CASSAAGGITDTQYF. The sequenced CDR3 bases are TGTGCCAGCAGTGCAGCGGGGGGGATCACAGATACG. The whole variable domain, filled in from reference TRBV2 and TRBJ2-3, reads EPEVTQTPSHQVTQMGQEVILRCVPISNHLYFYWYRQILGQKVEFLVSFYNNEISEKSEIFDDQFSVERPDGSNFTLKIRSTKLEDSAMYFCASSAAGGITDTQYFGPGTRLTVL.

Concerning this clone itself: The CDR3 end falls 3 residues outside the read, so it is completed with the germline J gene. The chain combines TRBV5-1 with TRBJ1-2, with 7 positions matching TRBD1. The CDR3 contains 17 residues. Germline CDR1 reads SGHRS; CDR2 reads YFSETQ. The J segment lost 0 bases and the V segment lost 0 bases, leaving 8 bases of the junction unmatched. The CDR3 bases that were read are TGCGCCAGCAGCTTGGTCGCAGGGGGAGCTTCTAACTATGGC. This translates into CASSLVAGGASNYG. The complete CDR3 reads CASSLVAGGASNYGYTF.

A note on this clone: Read data end 3 residues before the CDR3 end; the end is taken from the germline J gene. The gene calls are TRBV19 and TRBJ2-5, with 9 bases fitting TRBD2. V shed 4 bases and J 3 bases; nucleotides not matched to a gene: 0. The CDR3 is 13 residues long. Looked up from germline, CDR1 is LNHDA and CDR2 is SQIVND (reference sequence). CDR3 sequence reads: CASSRTSEETQYF. The sequenced CDR3 bases are TGTGCCAGTAGTAGGACTAGCGAAGAGACC. Variable domain in full (rest from reference TRBV19 and TRBJ2-5): DGGITQSPKYLFRKEGQNVTLSCEQNLNHDAMYWYRQDPGQGLRLIYYSQIVNDFQKGDIAEGYSVSREKKESFPLTVTSAQKNPTAFYLCASSRTSEETQYFGPGTRLLVL.

Comment on this clone: Read data end 3 residues before the CDR3 end; the end is taken from the germline J gene. The V gene is TRBV7-3, the J gene TRBJ1-1; possibly TRBD1 for D (5 bases). Germline V gives CDR1 SGHTA, CDR2 FQGTGA. V dropped 5 bases and J dropped 3 bases, with 19 bases sitting between them. This CDR3 is 16 amino acids long. The CDR3 sequence is CASSPRGIQSYTEAFF. CDR3 DNA (partial): TGTGCCAGCAGCCCCCGGGGGATTCAAAGTTACACTGAA.

Remarks on this clone: From the germline J gene comes the end of the CDR3, since the read stops 3 residues before it. The J gene is TRBJ2-1, the V gene TRBV5-4; perhaps TRBD2 as D (6 bases). Germline CDR1 SGHNT, CDR2 YYREEE (reference sequence). With 4 bases removed from V and 5 bases from J, the gap between germline ends came to 16 bases. This CDR3 has 15 residues. CDR3 protein: CASSQRRGWNNEQFF. The CDR3 bases that were read are TGTGCCAGCAGCCAAAGGCGGGGTTGGAACAATGAG.

In regard to this clone: The read is 3 residues too short to cover the CDR3 end, so that end is filled in from the germline J gene. This sequence joins TRBV2 and TRBJ2-1; TRBD2 matches at 9 bases. The CDR3 spans 14 residues. Germline loops: CDR1 SNHLY, CDR2 FYNNEI. J gave up 9 bases and V 9 bases, and 12 bases lay outside the gene matches. The sequenced CDR3 bases are TGTGCCAGTAGAAGCGGGAGGCGGTTTGCTGAG. Protein sequence: CASRSGRRFAE. The complete CDR3 protein is CASRSGRRFAEQFF.

Concerning this clone: The CDR3 goes on 3 residues after the read ends, and that part is filled in from the germline J gene. The chain has TRBV4-1 and TRBJ2-7; D gene uncertain. CDR1 and CDR2 (germline): MGHRA, YSYEKL. The CDR3 totals 14 residues. V was trimmed by 1 base and J by 0 bases, leaving 7 bases between them. CDR3 bases read: TGCGCCAGCAGCCAAGGACCTAGCTCCTACGAG. Translating gives CASSQGPSSYE. The entire CDR3 is CASSQGPSSYEQYF.

As concerns this clone: The read halts 3 residues ahead of the CDR3 end, with the missing end drawn from the germline J gene. The chain links TRBV11-2 to TRBJ1-6; D gene ambiguous. V shed 0 bases and J shed 9 bases, with 12 bases lying between them. CDR3 length equals 15 residues. CDR1 and CDR2 (germline): SGHAT, FQNNGV. The CDR3 region is CASSLEVPAGSPLHF. CDR3 DNA, as far as it was read: TGTGCCAGCAGCTTAGAGGTTCCAGCAGGTTCACCC.

Remarks on this clone: The CDR3 is cut off 3 residues early in the read; its end comes from the germline J gene. The genes are TRBV19 and TRBJ2-5; D possibly corresponds to TRBD2 (6 bases). Trimming took 1 base from V and 4 from J, leaving 19 bases between them. Germline loops: CDR1 LNHDA, CDR2 SQIVND (reference sequence). The CDR3 has 17 amino acids. The CDR3 bases that were read are TGTGCCAGTAGTATAGGGGACTCCTCGACGGTTCGAGAGACC. This codes for CASSIGDSSTVRET. The full CDR3 sequence reads CASSIGDSSTVRETQYF.

According to its frequency, this clone is medium-sized (0.01 to 0.1%). The CDR3 is cut off 3 residues early in the read; its end comes from the germline J gene. The chain joins TRBV6-2 or TRBV6-3 to TRBJ2-5; 7 bases match TRBD2. The trim removed 2 bases at V and 4 bases at J, leaving 13 bases unmatched. Germline V lookup: CDR1 MNHEY, CDR2 SVGEGT. The CDR3 extends over 17 amino acids. The part of the CDR3 DNA that was read is TGTGCCAGCAGTTACCCTCCGCGCGGGAGATTTGGAGAGACC. It codes for CASSYPPRGRFGET. The whole CDR3 is CASSYPPRGRFGETQYF.

For this clone: The read comes to an end 3 residues before the CDR3 does, leaving the germline J gene to fill in the end. The rearrangement joins TRBV19 to TRBJ1-6; 8 nucleotides align to TRBD1. The CDR3 is 15 amino acids. V lost 6 bases and J lost 7; bases outside the gene matches: 8. The germline V gene has CDR1 LNHDA and CDR2 SQIVND (reference sequence). The CDR3 protein is CASRTTGGSNSPLHF. CDR3 DNA (partial): TGTGCCAGTAGGACTACAGGGGGTTCCAATTCACCC.

With regard to this clone: The CDR3 end is not reached by the read, which stops 3 residues before it; the germline J gene fills it in. This rearrangement joins TRBV20-1 to TRBJ2-1, with 8 bases fitting TRBD2. V lost 1 base, J lost 0 bases, and 8 bases stayed unmatched. Germline V gene data show CDR1 as DFQATT and CDR2 as SNEGSKA (reference sequence). The CDR3 is 17 amino acids. CDR3 DNA (partial): TGCAGTGCTAGAGGGTCCCGGGGGGGCAGCTCCTACAATGAG. Its protein product is CSARGSRGGSSYNE. The full-length CDR3 reads as CSARGSRGGSSYNEQFF.

The CDR3 sequence: CSAIRGTGMSGQPQHF. The part of the CDR3 DNA that was read is TGCAGTGCGATTAGGGGGACAGGGATGAGTGGGCAGCCC. The chain links TRBV20-1 to TRBJ1-5; 9 bases map to TRBD1. The read is 3 residues too short to cover the CDR3 end, so that end is filled in from the germline J gene. CDR3 size: 16 residues. V shed 6 bases, J shed 7 bases, and the junction held 16 bases outside the gene matches. Germline V gives CDR1 DFQATT, CDR2 SNEGSKA (reference sequence).

About this clone itself: The read ends 3 residues before the CDR3 terminus; that terminus is restored from the germline J gene. The chain combines TRBV18 with TRBJ2-4, with 13 bases that match TRBD2. The CDR3 consists of 16 residues. V was pared by 6 bases and J by 6 bases, with 8 bases of the junction left unmatched. CDR1 is KGHSH, CDR2 LQKENI, per germline. This chain's CDR3 is CASSPRTSGSINIQYF. Incomplete CDR3 DNA: TGTGCCAGCTCTCCCCGGACTAGCGGGAGTATAAACATT.

Worth noting for this clone: The missing CDR3 end, 3 residues past where the read stops, is filled in from the germline J gene. V gene TRBV19 combines with J gene TRBJ1-2; D not resolved. This CDR3 is 16 amino acids long. Per the germline V gene, CDR1 is LNHDA and CDR2 is SQIVND (reference sequence). Here the CDR3 reads CASSSISSSSYNDYTF. Incomplete CDR3 DNA: TGTGCCAGTAGTTCGATTTCTAGTTCCTCCTACAATGAC.

The CDR3 here is CASSLMGQYQETQYF. The CDR3 bases that were read are TGTGCCAGCAGCCTGATGGGACAGTACCAAGAGACC. V is TRBV2 and J is TRBJ2-5; TRBD1 matches at 7 bases. The DNA ends 3 residues before the CDR3 does, and the rest of the CDR3 is filled in from the germline J gene. The CDR3 is 15 amino acids. V was pared by 6 bases and J by 0 bases, with 7 bases of the junction left unmatched. Germline V CDR1 and CDR2: SNHLY, FYNNEI.

Notes on this clone: The read stops 3 residues short of the end of the CDR3; the missing end is completed from the germline J gene. The chain links TRBV19 to TRBJ1-5; perhaps TRBD1 as D (5 bases). Trimming took 1 base from V and 7 from J, leaving 14 bases between them. From germline, CDR1 is LNHDA and CDR2 SQIVND (reference sequence). The CDR3 sequence is 15 residues long. This chain's CDR3 is CASSIVGRAAQPQHF. The covered CDR3 bases are TGTGCCAGTAGTATAGTAGGCAGGGCGGCCCAGCCC.

As to this clone: The CDR3 is cut off 3 residues early in the read; its end comes from the germline J gene. The chain uses TRBV18 and TRBJ2-1, with 7 positions matching TRBD2. The CDR3 consists of 14 residues. Germline CDR1 and CDR2: KGHSH and LQKENI. V was clipped by 5 bases and J by 2 bases; unmatched bases: 3. Incomplete CDR3 DNA: TGTGCCAGCTCAGTTAGCGGGCCCTACAATGAG. Its protein product is CASSVSGPYNE. The whole CDR3 protein is CASSVSGPYNEQFF. Complete variable domain (other parts from reference TRBV18 and TRBJ2-1): NAGVMQNPRHLVRRRGQEARLRCSPMKGHSHVYWYRQLPEEGLKFMVYLQKENIIDESGMPKERFSAEFPKEGPSILRIQQVVRGDSAAYFCASSVSGPYNEQFFGPGTRLTVL.

This clone is medium-sized by frequency. The CDR3 end is not reached by the read, which stops 3 residues before it; the germline J gene fills it in. The chain carries TRBV5-1 and TRBJ2-3; D gene uncertain. V lost 5 bases and J lost 3, with 4 bases in between. This CDR3 spans 11 amino acids. CDR1 is SGHRS and CDR2 is YFSETQ in the germline V gene. This CDR3 reads CASRLTDTQYF. The CDR3 bases that were read are TGCGCCAGCAGACTTACAGATACG.

Details on this clone: The read ends 3 residues shy of where the CDR3 ends; the end is completed using the germline J gene. The chain uses TRBV11-2 and TRBJ2-5; D gene unclear. The CDR3 spans 15 residues. V was clipped by 2 bases and J by 0 bases, with 10 bases between them. Germline CDR1 is SGHAT and CDR2 is FQNNGV. CDR3 DNA, as far as it was read: TGTGCCAGCAGCTTAATCGGGTCGGACCAAGAGACC. Its translation is CASSLIGSDQET. The whole CDR3 protein is CASSLIGSDQETQYF.